A single T cell receptor (beta chain) is shown here with its context. The data derive from a study of blood T cell repertoires in COVID-19. Study summary: The United States, Italy and Spain were the sources of the acute and convalescent COVID-19 samples.

As originally analysed: Researchers report that nucleated cell counts were estimated from reference gene primer amplification. Assay used: immunoSEQ multiplex PCR; TCRdb lists only in-frame clones, some missing. That table supplies the V and J calls and clone size; D and trimming were determined from the DNA. Altogether some 29,000 clones are present, roughly 79% being singletons, with the ten largest covering about 40%. The CDR3 is 18 amino acids. V gave up 5 bases and J gave up 0 bases, with 20 bases separating them. Germline V lookup: CDR1 SGHTA, CDR2 FQGNSA. This TCR derives from a man between 65 and 80 years old with acute or convalescent COVID-19. Sequencing was performed on peripheral blood. The rearrangement links TRBV7-2 to TRBJ2-1, with D perhaps matching TRBD2 (6 bases). The DNA of the CDR3 is TGTGCCAGCAGCCAAACCGGGGGTCTCTCTAGCTCCTACAATGAGCAGTTCTTC. Protein sequence: CASSQTGGLSSSYNEQFF.